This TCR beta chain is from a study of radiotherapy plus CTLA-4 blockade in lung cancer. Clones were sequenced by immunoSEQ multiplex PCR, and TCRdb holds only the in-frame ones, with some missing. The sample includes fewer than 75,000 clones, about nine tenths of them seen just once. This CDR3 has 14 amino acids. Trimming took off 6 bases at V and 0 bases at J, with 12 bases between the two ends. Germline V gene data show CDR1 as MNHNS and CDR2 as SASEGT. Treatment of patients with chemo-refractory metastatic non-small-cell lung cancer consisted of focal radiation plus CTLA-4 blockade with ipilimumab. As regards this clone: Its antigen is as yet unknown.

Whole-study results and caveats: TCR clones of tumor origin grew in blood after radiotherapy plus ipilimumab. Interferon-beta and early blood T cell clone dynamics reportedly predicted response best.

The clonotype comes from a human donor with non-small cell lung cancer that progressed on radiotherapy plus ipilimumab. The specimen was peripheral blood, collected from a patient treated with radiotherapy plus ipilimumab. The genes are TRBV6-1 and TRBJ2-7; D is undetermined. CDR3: CASSRRPSSYEQYF. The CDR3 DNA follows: TGTGCCAGCAGCCGCCGTCCGAGCTCCTACGAGCAGTACTTC.